The 13 T cell receptor beta chains in this list originate from one sample, sequenced in a study of blood T cell repertoires in COVID-19. Clones were read by immunoSEQ multiplex PCR, and TCRdb kept only the in-frame ones, dropping some. The table shows a few hundred thousand clones, with about 80% occurring only once. The sample consisted of PBMCs or T cells enriched from blood (not recorded which). The receptors were sampled from a man in his fifties or sixties who had recovered from COVID-19.

The chain joins TRBV2 to TRBJ1-2, with TRBD1 as a possible D gene (5 bases). The CDR3 length is 11 residues. The V and J ends lost 8 bases and 12 bases respectively, with 16 bases between them. Looked up from germline, CDR1 is SNHLY and CDR2 is FYNNEI. CDR3 protein: CASGGDAEDTF. CDR3 coding DNA: TGTGCCAGCGGAGGGGACGCTGAGGACACCTTC.

The chain uses TRBV5-1 and TRBJ2-7; D unresolved. V lost 0 bases and J 3 bases, leaving 7 bases between the germline ends. The germline V gene encodes CDR1 SGHRS and CDR2 YFSETQ. The length of the CDR3 is 13 residues. CDR3: CASSLETLYEQYF. CDR3 nucleotide sequence: TGCGCCAGCAGCTTGGAGACACTCTACGAGCAGTACTTC.

The chain is built from TRBV9 and TRBJ1-5; TRBD1 is a possible D gene (6 bases). The CDR3 is 17 residues long. Trimming took 3 bases from V and 6 from J, leaving 22 bases between them. Germline CDR1 and CDR2: SGDLS and YYNGEE. The CDR3 is CASSDTVTGREGQPQHF. DNA for the CDR3: TGTGCCAGCAGCGACACTGTCACAGGGAGGGAAGGTCAGCCCCAGCATTTT.

This rearrangement joins TRBV10-3 to TRBJ1-1, with D maybe TRBD1 (5 bases). V was trimmed by 4 bases and J by 3 bases, leaving 12 bases between them. Germline V gives CDR1 ENHRY, CDR2 SYGVKD. This CDR3 has 14 residues. The CDR3 DNA follows: TGTGCCATCAGTGCAGGGTTGATACACACTGAAGCTTTCTTT. Translating it yields CAISAGLIHTEAFF.

As DNA, the CDR3 is TGTGCCAGCAGCTTTTTGCTAGCGGGGGGCAATGAGCAGTTCTTC. Protein: CASSFLLAGGNEQFF. This sequence joins TRBV5-4 and TRBJ2-1; TRBD2 agrees at 11 bases. CDR1 SGHNT and CDR2 YYREEE come from the germline V gene (reference sequence). The CDR3 loop spans 15 amino acids. Trimming took 2 bases from V and 6 from J; bases not matched to a gene: 4.

The chain combines TRBV6-5 with TRBJ2-7, with D possibly being TRBD1 (6 bases). With 3 bases removed from V and 2 bases from J, the gap between germline ends came to 11 bases. Germline V gives CDR1 MNHEY, CDR2 SVGAGI. The CDR3 extends over 14 amino acids. This CDR3 is CASSYDRRAYEQYF. The CDR3 region has the DNA TGTGCCAGCAGTTATGACAGGAGAGCCTACGAGCAGTACTTC.

The chain has TRBV4-2 and TRBJ1-6; TRBD1 matches at 7 bases. Germline V gene sequence: CDR1 LGHNA, CDR2 YNFKEQ. V lost 0 bases and J lost 5; bases outside the gene matches: 1. This CDR3 is built from 15 residues. In nucleotides, the CDR3 is TGTGCCAGCAGCCAAGATGACAGGGATAATTCACCCCTCCACTTT. Its translation: CASSQDDRDNSPLHF.

The chain is built from TRBV7-8 and TRBJ2-3, with D unclear. Trimming stripped 3 bases from V and 2 bases from J, with 9 bases between. This CDR3 region has 14 residues. Germline V CDR1 and CDR2: SGHVS, FQNEAQ. DNA of the CDR3: TGTGCCAGCAGCTTGAGCAGCGCCACAGATACGCAGTATTTT. Protein: CASSLSSATDTQYF.

V gene TRBV9 combines with J gene TRBJ2-2, with D possibly matching TRBD2 (5 bases). CDR3 length equals 15 residues. Germline V gene lookup returns CDR1 SGDLS and CDR2 YYNGEE. The V end lost 4 bases, the J end lost 4 bases, and 14 bases lay between the germline ends. CDR3 coding DNA: TGTGCCAGCAGCCCCTCGGCGGGTTCCACCGGGGAGCTGTTTTTT. Translation gives CASSPSAGSTGELFF.

This rearrangement joins TRBV28 to TRBJ2-7, with no clear D. Between the trimmed V and J ends, which lost 4 bases and 6 bases, there was a span of 7 bases. From germline, CDR1 is MDHEN and CDR2 SYDVKM. This CDR3 region has 11 residues. CDR3 coding DNA: TGTGCCAGCAGTTCCCGGGTCGAGCAGTACTTC. Protein: CASSSRVEQYF.

The chain links TRBV7-8 to TRBJ1-6; 8 bases agree with TRBD1. CDR1 SGHVS and CDR2 FQNEAQ come from the germline V gene. With 4 bases clipped from V and 8 bases from J, the junction kept 7 bases outside the gene matches. The CDR3 contains 15 residues. The DNA of the CDR3 is TGTGCCAGCAGCTCTCGGACAGGGTTGGATTCACCCCTCCACTTT. Encoded protein: CASSSRTGLDSPLHF.

The chain joins TRBV19 to TRBJ2-7; 7 nucleotides line up with TRBD1. Germline assignment: CDR1 LNHDA and CDR2 SQIVND (reference sequence). The CDR3 spans 15 residues. The trim removed 5 bases at V and 1 base at J, leaving 8 bases unmatched. The CDR3 bases are TGTGCCAGTAGTCTAAAAGGGACAGTTTCCTACGAGCAGTACTTC. Its translation is CASSLKGTVSYEQYF.

The J gene is TRBJ2-2, the V gene TRBV24-1, with no clear D. There are 14 residues in the CDR3. Trimming removed 5 bases at V and 1 base at J, with 7 bases between. The V gene's germline CDR1 is KGHDR and CDR2 SFDVKD. The CDR3 bases are TGTGCCACCAGTGCCCCAGGGAACACCGGGGAGCTGTTTTTT. Translation: CATSAPGNTGELFF.